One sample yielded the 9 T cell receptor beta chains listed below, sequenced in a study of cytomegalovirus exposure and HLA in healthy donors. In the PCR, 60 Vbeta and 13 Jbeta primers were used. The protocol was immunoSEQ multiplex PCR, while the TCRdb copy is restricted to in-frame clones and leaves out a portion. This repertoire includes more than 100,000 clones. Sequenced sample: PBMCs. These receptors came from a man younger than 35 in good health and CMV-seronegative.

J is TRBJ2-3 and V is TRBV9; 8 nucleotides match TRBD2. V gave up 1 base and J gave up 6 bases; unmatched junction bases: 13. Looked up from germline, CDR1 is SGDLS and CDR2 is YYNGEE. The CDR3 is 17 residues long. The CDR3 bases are TGTGCCAGCAGCGTACCGCAAGTCGGACTAGCTGTTGATACGCAGTATTTT. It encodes CASSVPQVGLAVDTQYF.

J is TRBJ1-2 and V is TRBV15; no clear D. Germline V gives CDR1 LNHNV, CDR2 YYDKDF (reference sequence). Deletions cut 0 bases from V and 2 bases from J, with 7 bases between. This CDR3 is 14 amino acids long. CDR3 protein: CATSRDWQNYGYTF. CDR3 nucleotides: TGTGCCACCAGCAGAGATTGGCAGAACTATGGCTACACCTTC.

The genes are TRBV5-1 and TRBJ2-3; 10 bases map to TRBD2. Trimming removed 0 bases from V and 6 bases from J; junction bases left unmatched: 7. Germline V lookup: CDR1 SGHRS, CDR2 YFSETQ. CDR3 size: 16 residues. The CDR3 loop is CASSLGSGGSGDTQYF. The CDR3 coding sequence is TGCGCCAGCAGCTTGGGTAGCGGGGGGTCAGGGGATACGCAGTATTTT.

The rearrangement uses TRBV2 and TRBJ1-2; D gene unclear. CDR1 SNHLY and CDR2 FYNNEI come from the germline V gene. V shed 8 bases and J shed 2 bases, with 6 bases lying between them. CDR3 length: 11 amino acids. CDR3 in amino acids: CASGQNYGYTF. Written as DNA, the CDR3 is TGTGCCAGCGGTCAGAACTATGGCTACACCTTC.

The CDR3, as DNA: TGTGCCAGCAGCTTAGTAAGGGGGTTTGCTGGGGCCAACGTCCTGACTTTC. As protein: CASSLVRGFAGANVLTF. The chain uses TRBV7-8 and TRBJ2-6; tentatively, D is TRBD1 (6 bases). V shed 1 base and J shed 2 bases, with 12 bases lying between them. The germline V gene has CDR1 SGHVS and CDR2 FQNEAQ. The CDR3 length is 17 residues.

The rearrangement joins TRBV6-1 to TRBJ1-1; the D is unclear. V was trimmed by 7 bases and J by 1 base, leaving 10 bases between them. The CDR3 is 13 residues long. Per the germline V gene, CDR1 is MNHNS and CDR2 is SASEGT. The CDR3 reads CASMEHQNTEAFF. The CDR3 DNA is TGTGCCAGCATGGAGCACCAGAACACTGAAGCTTTCTTT.

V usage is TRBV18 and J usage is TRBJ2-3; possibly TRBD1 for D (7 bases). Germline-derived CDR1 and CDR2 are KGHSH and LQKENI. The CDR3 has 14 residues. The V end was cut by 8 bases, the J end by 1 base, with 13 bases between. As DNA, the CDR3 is TGTGCCAGCCCGGGGGACAGCCGCACAGATACGCAGTATTTT. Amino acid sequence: CASPGDSRTDTQYF.

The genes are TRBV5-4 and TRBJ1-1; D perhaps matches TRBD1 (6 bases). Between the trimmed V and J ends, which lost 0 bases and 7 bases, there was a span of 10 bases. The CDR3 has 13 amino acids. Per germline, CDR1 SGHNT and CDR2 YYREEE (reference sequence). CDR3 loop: CASSLGTANEAFF. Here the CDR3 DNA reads TGTGCCAGCAGCTTGGGGACAGCAAATGAAGCTTTCTTT.

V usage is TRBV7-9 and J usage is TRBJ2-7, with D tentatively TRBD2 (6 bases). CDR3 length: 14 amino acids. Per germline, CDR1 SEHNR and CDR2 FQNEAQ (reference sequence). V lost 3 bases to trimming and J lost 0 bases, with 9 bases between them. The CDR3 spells CASSLAGNSYEQYF. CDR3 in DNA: TGTGCCAGCAGCTTGGCGGGAAACTCCTACGAGCAGTACTTC.